Listed below are T cell receptor beta chains from one sample, sequenced in a study of T cell repertoires in cytomegalovirus infection. Antigens for these TCRs are unknown. TCRdb ran MiXCR on the reads and lists one entry per CDR3 protein. The sample carries about 68,000 distinct CDR3 sequences, approximately 22% recorded once. The material sequenced was PBMCs, sequenced either directly or after in vitro stimulation (not recorded which). The receptor set was obtained from a human donor in good health (CMV status not recorded). Some clones in this sample may be carry-over from other donors' samples. Both conserved end residues are part of each CDR3. The D gene is left open where the match is weak. Clone size appears in some rows only: once, few, many, or a class for an expanded clone.

clone_size,v_call,j_call,d_call,cdr3_nt,cdr3_aa
few,TRBV20-1,TRBJ2-2,TRBD2,TGCAGTGCTAGCGGGAGGGCCTGGGGCACCGGGGAGCTGTTTTTT,CSASGRAWGTGELFF
NA,TRBV12-3/TRBV12-4,TRBJ2-7,TRBD1,TGTGCCAGCAGTTTTCGACAGGGTGGGAAGCAGTACTTC,CASSFRQGGKQYF
few,TRBV4-1,TRBJ2-2,TRBD2,TGCGCCAGCAGCCCGGGAGGAGCGGTCACGAACACCGGGGAGCTGTTTTTT,CASSPGGAVTNTGELFF
once,TRBV4-3,TRBJ2-3,TRBD2,TGCGCCAGCAGCCAACTGAGCGGGGGCACAGATACGCAGTATTTT,CASSQLSGGTDTQYF
NA,TRBV28,TRBJ2-7,TRBD2,TGTGCCAGCTTAGCGGGGTACGAGCAGTACTTC,CASLAGYEQYF
few,TRBV11-2,TRBJ1-2,NA,TGTGCCAGCAGTAGGGCCCGTGGCTACACCTTC,CASSRARGYTF
NA,TRBV5-4,TRBJ2-3,NA,TGTGCCAGCAGCTTAGTGGGAGATACGCAGTATTTT,CASSLVGDTQYF
NA,TRBV20-1,TRBJ2-1,NA,TGCAGTGCCACTCCCCTTGCCGGTGGGAGAGGAAATGAGCAGTTCTTC,CSATPLAGGRGNEQFF
few,TRBV20-1,TRBJ1-2,NA,TGCAGTGCTAGAGTCAACCCCGGCCTAAACTATGGCTACACCTTC,CSARVNPGLNYGYTF
NA,TRBV12-3/TRBV12-4,TRBJ1-4,NA,TGTGCCAGCAGTTTACAGGCAACTAATGAAAAACTGTTTTTT,CASSLQATNEKLFF
NA,TRBV10-3,TRBJ1-2,TRBD1,TGTGCCACCGGACAGGGGGAAAGGGGCTACACCTTC,CATGQGERGYTF